The 11 T cell receptor beta chains listed next were all sequenced from one sample in a study of T cells in Graves' hyperthyroidism and ophthalmopathy. Amplification of TCR beta CDR3 regions was performed using RNA transcripts as template. HTBI primers were employed in a first-round RT-PCR of the TCR CDR3. TCRdb analysed the multiplex PCR reads with MiXCR anew, one entry per CDR3 protein. The sample contains about 610,000 distinct CDR3 sequences, around 15% of which appear only once. What was sequenced was blood. The receptors were gathered from a woman aged 40 to 50 with Graves' ophthalmopathy.

The chain recombines TRBV4-1 with TRBJ1-5; D remains ambiguous. This CDR3 is 13 amino acids long. The ends were cut back, 1 base at V and 7 bases at J, with 8 bases in the middle. The V gene's germline CDR1 is MGHRA and CDR2 YSYEKL. CDR3 amino acids: CASSQAPLQPQHF. DNA of the CDR3: TGCGCCAGCAGCCAAGCCCCCCTACAGCCCCAGCATTTT.

This clonotype was seen repeatedly, ten times or more. The V call is TRBV12-3 or TRBV12-4, the J call TRBJ2-5, with D perhaps TRBD1 (6 bases). CDR3 length equals 14 residues. With 7 bases removed from V and 6 bases from J, the gap between germline ends came to 18 bases. The CDR3 nucleotides read TGTGCCAGCAAAAGGGGACAAGGGAAGCAGACCCAGTACTTC. Translating it yields CASKRGQGKQTQYF.

This clonotype was found many times. This chain uses TRBV11-2 with TRBJ2-7; TRBD2 aligns across 11 bases. The germline gives CDR1 SGHAT, CDR2 FQNNGV. Trimming at V came to 0 bases and at J to 7 bases, leaving 8 bases not matched to a gene. The CDR3 runs to 16 residues. CDR3 loop: CASSLDPSGRRGEQYF. The CDR3 DNA follows: TGTGCCAGCAGCTTAGATCCTAGCGGGAGGAGGGGGGAGCAGTACTTC.

This clonotype has just a few counts. V usage is TRBV20-1 and J usage is TRBJ1-2; the match to TRBD1 covers 7 bases. Trimming cost V 6 bases and J 7 bases; bases outside gene matches: 17. This CDR3 is 15 amino acids long. CDR1 is DFQATT and CDR2 is SNEGSKA in the germline V gene (reference sequence). CDR3 amino acids: CSASGQAASDGGYTF. CDR3 DNA sequence: TGCAGTGCCTCCGGACAGGCAGCCAGCGATGGTGGCTACACCTTC.

Regarding this clonotype: Germline is not matched at one junction end, which may reflect a read error. J is TRBJ2-2 and V is TRBV30, with 14 bases identical to TRBD2. Germline V gene lookup returns CDR1 GTSNPN and CDR2 SVGIG (reference sequence). The CDR3 has 17 residues. The chain's CDR3 is CARSIVGGTSGSGELFF. The CDR3 DNA follows: TGTGCCCGGAGTATCGTGGGGGGGACTAGCGGGAGCGGGGAGCTGTTTTTT.

There are many counts of this clonotype. V is TRBV2 and J is TRBJ2-5; the D gene could be TRBD1 or TRBD2 (5 bases each). CDR3 size: 14 residues. The V gene lost 6 bases and the J gene lost 1 base, with 12 bases spanning the gap. Germline CDR1 reads SNHLY; CDR2 reads FYNNEI. CDR3 protein: CASREDGAQETQYF. The DNA of the CDR3 is TGTGCCAGCAGGGAGGACGGGGCCCAAGAGACCCAGTACTTC. Using reference TRBV2 and TRBJ2-5 for the parts outside the CDR3, the full variable domain is EPEVTQTPSHQVTQMGQEVILRCVPISNHLYFYWYRQILGQKVEFLVSFYNNEISEKSEIFDDQFSVERPDGSNFTLKIRSTKLEDSAMYFCASREDGAQETQYFGPGTRLLVL.

The sample holds many counts of this clonotype. The genes are TRBV11-1 and TRBJ2-3; D is perhaps TRBD1 (5 bases). The CDR3 spans 14 residues. V lost 3 bases and J lost 2, with 9 bases in between. Germline CDR1 reads SGHAT; CDR2 reads FQDESV (reference sequence). CDR3 sequence (DNA): TGTGCCAGCAGCTTTCAGGGCCCCACAGATACGCAGTATTTT. Translated: CASSFQGPTDTQYF. Together with reference TRBV11-1 and TRBJ2-3, the CDR3 gives the full variable domain: EAEVAQSPRYKITEKSQAVAFWCDPISGHATLYWYRQILGQGPELLVQFQDESVVDDSQLPKDRFSAERLKGVDSTLKIQPAELGDSAMYLCASSFQGPTDTQYFGPGTRLTVL.

This chain uses TRBV29-1 with TRBJ2-5; D is perhaps TRBD1 (6 bases). The length of the CDR3 is 14 residues. The germline CDR1 and CDR2 sequences are SQVTM and ANQGSEA. Trimming cost V 0 bases and J 6 bases, with 14 bases left between them. CDR3 amino acids: CSVEEGAPGKTQYF. CDR3 DNA: TGCAGCGTTGAAGAGGGGGCTCCGGGAAAGACCCAGTACTTC.

This clonotype was observed at least ten times. The chain carries TRBV7-2 and TRBJ1-5; D call uncertain. V was clipped by 2 bases and J by 4 bases, with 9 bases between them. Germline V CDR1 and CDR2: SGHTA, FQGNSA. This CDR3 is built from 14 residues. This CDR3 is CASSLIPTNQPQHF. The CDR3 nucleotides are TGTGCCAGCAGCTTAATACCCACTAATCAGCCCCAGCATTTT.

This clonotype was seen at least ten times. The gene calls are TRBV15 and TRBJ2-5; D might be TRBD2 (5 bases). CDR1 LNHNV and CDR2 YYDKDF come from the germline V gene (reference sequence). This CDR3 contains 15 residues. The V and J ends lost 0 bases and 3 bases respectively, with 11 bases between them. The CDR3 region is CATSRDFTGKETQYF. CDR3 bases: TGTGCCACCAGCAGAGATTTCACGGGGAAAGAGACCCAGTACTTC.

This clonotype was observed at least ten times. The V and J genes are TRBV27 and TRBJ1-5, with D uncertain. Trimming took 8 bases from V and 1 from J, leaving 12 bases between them. CDR1 is MNHEY, CDR2 SMNVEV, per germline (reference sequence). The CDR3 spans 14 residues. The CDR3 sequence: CASAGGVSNQPQHF. The DNA for the CDR3 is TGTGCCAGCGCAGGCGGTGTGAGCAATCAGCCCCAGCATTTT.